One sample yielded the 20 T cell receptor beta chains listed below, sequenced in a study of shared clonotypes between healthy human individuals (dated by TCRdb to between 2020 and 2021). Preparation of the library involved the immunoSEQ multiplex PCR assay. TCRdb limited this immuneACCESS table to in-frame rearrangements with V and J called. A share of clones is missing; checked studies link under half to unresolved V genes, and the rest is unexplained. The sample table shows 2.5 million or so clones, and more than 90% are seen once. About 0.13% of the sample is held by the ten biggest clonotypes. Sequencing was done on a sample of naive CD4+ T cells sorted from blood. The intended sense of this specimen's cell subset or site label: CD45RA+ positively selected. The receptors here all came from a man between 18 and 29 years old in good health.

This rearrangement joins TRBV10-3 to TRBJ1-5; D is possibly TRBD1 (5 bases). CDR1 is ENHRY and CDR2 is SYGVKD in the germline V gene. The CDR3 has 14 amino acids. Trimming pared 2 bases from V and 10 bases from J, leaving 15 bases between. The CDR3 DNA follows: TGTGCCATCAGTGAGGGGACTCCTGGTAAACCCCAGCATTTT. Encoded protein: CAISEGTPGKPQHF.

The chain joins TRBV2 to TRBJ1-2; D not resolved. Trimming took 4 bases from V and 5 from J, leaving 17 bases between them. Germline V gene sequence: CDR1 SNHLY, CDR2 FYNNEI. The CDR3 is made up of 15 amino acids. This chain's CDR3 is CASSGSNSERYGYTF. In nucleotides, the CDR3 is TGTGCCAGCAGTGGTTCTAACAGCGAAAGATATGGCTACACCTTC.

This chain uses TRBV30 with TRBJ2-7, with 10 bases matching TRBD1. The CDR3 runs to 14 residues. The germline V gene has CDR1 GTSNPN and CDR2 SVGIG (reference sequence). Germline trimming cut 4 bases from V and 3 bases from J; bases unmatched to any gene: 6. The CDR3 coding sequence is TGTGCCTGGACAAGGACAGGGGGATTCTACGAGCAGTACTTC. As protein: CAWTRTGGFYEQYF.

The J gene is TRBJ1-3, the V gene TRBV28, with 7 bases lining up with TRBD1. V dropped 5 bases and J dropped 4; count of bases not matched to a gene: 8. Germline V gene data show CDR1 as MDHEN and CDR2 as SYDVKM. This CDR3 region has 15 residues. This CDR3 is CASSPRTGSGNTIYF. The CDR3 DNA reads TGTGCCAGCAGTCCCCGGACAGGCTCGGGAAACACCATATATTTT.

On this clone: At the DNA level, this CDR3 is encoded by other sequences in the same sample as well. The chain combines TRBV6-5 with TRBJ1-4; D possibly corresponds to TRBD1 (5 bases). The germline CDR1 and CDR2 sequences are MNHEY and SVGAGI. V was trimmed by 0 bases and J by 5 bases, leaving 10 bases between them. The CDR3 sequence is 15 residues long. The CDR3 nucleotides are TGTGCCAGCAGTTACTCAGGGGCCCGAAATGAAAAACTGTTTTTT. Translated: CASSYSGARNEKLFF.

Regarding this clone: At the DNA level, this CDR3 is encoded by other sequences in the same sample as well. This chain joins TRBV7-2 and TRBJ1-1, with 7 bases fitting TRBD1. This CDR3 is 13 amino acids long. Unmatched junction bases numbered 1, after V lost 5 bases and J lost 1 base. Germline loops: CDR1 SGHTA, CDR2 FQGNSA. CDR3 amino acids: CASSRQGNTEAFF. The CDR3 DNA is TGTGCCAGCAGCAGACAGGGGAACACTGAAGCTTTCTTT.

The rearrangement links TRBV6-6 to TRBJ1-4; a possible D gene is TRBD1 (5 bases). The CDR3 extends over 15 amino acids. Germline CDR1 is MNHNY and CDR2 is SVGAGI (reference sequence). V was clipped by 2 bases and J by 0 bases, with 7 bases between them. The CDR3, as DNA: TGTGCCAGCAGTTACCCGACAGCAACTAATGAAAAACTGTTTTTT. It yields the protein CASSYPTATNEKLFF.

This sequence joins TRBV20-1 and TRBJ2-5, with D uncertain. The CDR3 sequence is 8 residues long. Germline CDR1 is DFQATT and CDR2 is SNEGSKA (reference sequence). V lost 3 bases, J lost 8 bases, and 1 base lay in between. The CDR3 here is CSASTQYF. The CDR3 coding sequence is TGCAGTGCTAGCACCCAGTACTTC.

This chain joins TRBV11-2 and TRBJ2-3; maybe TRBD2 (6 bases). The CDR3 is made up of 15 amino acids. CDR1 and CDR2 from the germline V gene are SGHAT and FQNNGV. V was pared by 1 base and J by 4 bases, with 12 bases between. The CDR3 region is CASSLGGGGADTQYF. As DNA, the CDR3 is TGTGCCAGCAGCTTAGGTGGGGGAGGAGCAGATACGCAGTATTTT.

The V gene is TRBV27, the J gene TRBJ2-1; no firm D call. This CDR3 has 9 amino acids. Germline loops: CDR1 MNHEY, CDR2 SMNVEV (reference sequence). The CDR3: CWAGDEQFF. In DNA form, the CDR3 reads TGTTGGGCCGGTGATGAGCAGTTCTTC.

The CDR3 region is CASSRTGGPYGYTF. As DNA, the CDR3 is TGTGCCAGCAGTCGGACAGGGGGCCCCTATGGCTACACCTTC. The V and J genes are TRBV27 and TRBJ1-2; TRBD1 aligns across 11 bases. The V gene's germline CDR1 is MNHEY and CDR2 SMNVEV (reference sequence). The length of the CDR3 is 14 residues. The trim removed 5 bases at V and 4 bases at J, leaving 3 bases unmatched.

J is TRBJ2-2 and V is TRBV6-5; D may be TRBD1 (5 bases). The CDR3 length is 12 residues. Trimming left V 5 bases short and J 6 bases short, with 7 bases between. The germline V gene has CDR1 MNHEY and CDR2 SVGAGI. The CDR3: CASSVRAGELFF. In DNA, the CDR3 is TGTGCCAGCAGTGTCAGGGCCGGGGAGCTGTTTTTT.

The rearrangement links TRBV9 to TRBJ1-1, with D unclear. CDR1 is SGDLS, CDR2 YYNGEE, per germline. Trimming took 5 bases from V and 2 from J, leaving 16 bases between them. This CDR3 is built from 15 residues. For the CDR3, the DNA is TGTGCCAGCAGGCCCAGAGGTCCAGGCAACACTGAAGCTTTCTTT. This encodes CASRPRGPGNTEAFF. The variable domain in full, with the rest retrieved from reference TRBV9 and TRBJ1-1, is DSGVTQTPKHLITATGQRVTLRCSPRSGDLSVYWYQQSLDQGLQFLIQYYNGEERAKGNILERFSAQQFPDLHSELNLSSLELGDSALYFCASRPRGPGNTEAFFGQGTRLTVV.

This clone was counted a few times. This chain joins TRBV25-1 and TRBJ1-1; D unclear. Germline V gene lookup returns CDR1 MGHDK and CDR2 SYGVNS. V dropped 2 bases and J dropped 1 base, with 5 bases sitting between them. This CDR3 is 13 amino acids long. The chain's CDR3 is CASSEPQNTEAFF. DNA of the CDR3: TGTGCCAGCAGTGAACCTCAGAACACTGAAGCTTTCTTT.

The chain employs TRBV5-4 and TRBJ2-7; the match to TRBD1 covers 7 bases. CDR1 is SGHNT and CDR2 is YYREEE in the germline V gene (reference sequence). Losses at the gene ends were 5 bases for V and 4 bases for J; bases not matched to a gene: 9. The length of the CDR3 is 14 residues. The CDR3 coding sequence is TGTGCCAGCAGTTCGCTACAGGGGAAGTACGAGCAGTACTTC. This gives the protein CASSSLQGKYEQYF.

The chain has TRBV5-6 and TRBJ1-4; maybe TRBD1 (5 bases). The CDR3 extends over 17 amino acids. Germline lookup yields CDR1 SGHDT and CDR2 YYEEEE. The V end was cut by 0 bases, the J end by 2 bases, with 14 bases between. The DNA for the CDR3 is TGTGCCAGCAGCTTGGTGGCAGGGTTAGGGACTAATGAAAAACTGTTTTTT. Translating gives CASSLVAGLGTNEKLFF.

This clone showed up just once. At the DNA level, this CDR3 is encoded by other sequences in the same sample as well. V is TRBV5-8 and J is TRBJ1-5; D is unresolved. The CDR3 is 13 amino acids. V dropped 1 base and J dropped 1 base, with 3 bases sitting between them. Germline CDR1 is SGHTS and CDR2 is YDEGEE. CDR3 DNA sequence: TGTGCCAGCAGCTTGTACAGCAATCAGCCCCAGCATTTT. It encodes CASSLYSNQPQHF.

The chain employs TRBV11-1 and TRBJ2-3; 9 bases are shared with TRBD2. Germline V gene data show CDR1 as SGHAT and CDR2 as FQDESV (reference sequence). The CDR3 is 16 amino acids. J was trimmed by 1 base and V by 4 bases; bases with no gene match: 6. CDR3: CASSSSVAGGTDTQYF. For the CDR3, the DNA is TGTGCCAGCAGCTCTTCGGTAGCGGGGGGCACAGATACGCAGTATTTT. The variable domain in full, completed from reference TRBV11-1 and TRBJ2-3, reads EAEVAQSPRYKITEKSQAVAFWCDPISGHATLYWYRQILGQGPELLVQFQDESVVDDSQLPKDRFSAERLKGVDSTLKIQPAELGDSAMYLCASSSSVAGGTDTQYFGPGTRLTVL.

The CDR3 nucleotides read TGTGCCAGTAGTCCTACCGGGACCGACCTGGAGACCCAGTACTTC. Its translation: CASSPTGTDLETQYF. This chain connects TRBV19 to TRBJ2-5; D tentatively reads TRBD1 or TRBD2 (5 bases each). The CDR3 is made up of 15 amino acids. From germline, CDR1 is LNHDA and CDR2 SQIVND (reference sequence). V was shortened by 5 bases and J by 5 bases, with 18 bases between the two germline ends.

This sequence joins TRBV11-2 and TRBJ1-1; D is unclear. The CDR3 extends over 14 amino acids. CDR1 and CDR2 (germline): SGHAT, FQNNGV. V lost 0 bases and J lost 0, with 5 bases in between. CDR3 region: CASSLEVMNTEAFF. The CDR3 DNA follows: TGTGCCAGCAGCTTAGAAGTTATGAACACTGAAGCTTTCTTT.